These T cell receptor beta chains were read from a single sample in a study of OX40 agonist ivuxolimab in advanced cancers. The protocol was immunoSEQ multiplex PCR, while the TCRdb copy is restricted to in-frame clones and leaves out a portion. The table lists about 79,000 clones, 86% of them singletons. The specimen was CD4+ or CD8+ T cells sorted from blood, collected in a trial of the OX40 agonist ivuxolimab. The source of these receptors is an adult with an advanced solid tumor such as melanoma, head and neck, liver or kidney cancer. Each CDR3 is given with its conserved first and last residue. The order of the fields is CDR3 length, D gene, clone size, V gene, J gene, CDR3 DNA, CDR3 protein. The D gene is left open where the match is weak. The listing skips clone size in some rows; elsewhere it reads once, few, many or a size class.

13,.,.,TRBV6-6,TRBJ1-1,TGTGCCAGCAGTTACGGTAGGAACACTGAAGCTTTCTTT,CASSYGRNTEAFF
16,.,once,TRBV6-5,TRBJ2-3,TGTGCCAGCAGTTACTCCGTTGTAGGAGTCACAGATACGCAGTATTTT,CASSYSVVGVTDTQYF
20,.,.,TRBV10-3,TRBJ1-1,TGTGCCATGCGACTTCATCCCCAACGGGAAAATATTTCTAGTTTGAGAGGAGCTTTCTTT,CAMRLHPQRENISSLRGAFF
11,.,.,TRBV5-1,TRBJ2-5,TGCGCCAGCCGCGGAGAAGAGACCCAGTACTTC,CASRGEETQYF
14,.,.,TRBV5-6,TRBJ2-3,TGTGCCAGCAGCTTGGACGGGAGAGGAGATACGCAGTATTTT,CASSLDGRGDTQYF
16,TRBD1,.,TRBV19,TRBJ1-6,TGTGCCAGTAGTATATTTGGGACAGGGGGTAATTCACCCCTCCACTTT,CASSIFGTGGNSPLHF
15,TRBD1,.,TRBV11-2,TRBJ1-3,TGTGCCAGCAGCACTACGACAGGGATCGGAAACACCATATATTTT,CASSTTTGIGNTIYF
16,TRBD2,.,TRBV30,TRBJ2-2,TGTGCCTGGGCGGGACTAGCGGGAGTAAAGTCCCAAGAGCTGTTTTTT,CAWAGLAGVKSQELFF
14,.,.,TRBV5-6,TRBJ1-2,TGTGCCAGCAGCCCCGCCGGGACGGACTATGGCTACACCTTC,CASSPAGTDYGYTF
18,.,.,TRBV5-1,TRBJ2-3,TGCGCCAGCAGCTACGGATACATAGAAGCGGTACAATCGAATACGCAGTATTTT,CASSYGYIEAVQSNTQYF
16,TRBD1,.,TRBV28,TRBJ1-5,TGTGCCAGCACAAGTTATGGGACAGGGAGCAATCAGCCCCAGCATTTT,CASTSYGTGSNQPQHF
18,TRBD1,.,TRBV5-1,TRBJ1-6,TGCGCCAGCAGCGCGACCCGGGACAGAAATCTTGGTAATTCACCCCTCCACTTT,CASSATRDRNLGNSPLHF
11,.,.,TRBV6-1,TRBJ1-1,TGTGCCAGCAGTGAAAATGGTGAAGCTTTCTTT,CASSENGEAFF
16,TRBD1,.,TRBV27,TRBJ1-5,TGTGCCAGCGGCCGTCCAGGACAGGGGACCGGGCAGCCCCAGCATTTT,CASGRPGQGTGQPQHF
16,.,.,TRBV21-1,TRBJ2-2,TGTGCCAGCAGCAGGGGCGGGAGTAAGAACACCGGGGAGCTGTTTTTT,CASSRGGSKNTGELFF
16,TRBD2,few,TRBV7-2,TRBJ2-1,TGTGCCAGCAGCTTAGTTGGGACTAGCGGGGGTAATGAGCAGTTCTTC,CASSLVGTSGGNEQFF
19,.,few,TRBV15,TRBJ2-1,TGTGCCACCAGCAGAGATATATCTCGCTTAAGGGGAAAATACAATGAGCAGTTCTTC,CATSRDISRLRGKYNEQFF
16,.,.,TRBV5-6,TRBJ1-1,TGTGCCAGCAGCTTGGCTGGCTTAGGAAAGGAGACTGAAGCTTTCTTT,CASSLAGLGKETEAFF
15,TRBD2,.,TRBV9,TRBJ2-7,TGTGCCAGCAGCGTAGAGGGACTAGCGGGGGTCGAGCAGTACTTC,CASSVEGLAGVEQYF
14,TRBD1,.,TRBV18,TRBJ2-7,TGTGCCAGCTCACCGGGACAGGGCTCCTACGAGCAGTACTTC,CASSPGQGSYEQYF
14,TRBD1,.,TRBV6-1,TRBJ2-7,TGTGCCAGCAAGAGGACAGGGGTGGGCTACGAGCAGTACTTC,CASKRTGVGYEQYF
11,.,.,TRBV18,TRBJ2-1,TGTGCCAGCTCACCACGCAATGAGCAGTTCTTC,CASSPRNEQFF
13,.,.,TRBV19,TRBJ1-3,TGTGCCAGTAGTCCGGGGATCGGAAACACCATATATTTT,CASSPGIGNTIYF
15,.,.,TRBV6-5,TRBJ1-5,TGTGCCAGCAGACGACCAGGGAGCGGGAATCAGCCCCAGCATTTT,CASRRPGSGNQPQHF
13,.,.,TRBV27,TRBJ2-5,TGTGCCAGCAGTGAACAGGGATTTGGGACCCAGTACTTC,CASSEQGFGTQYF
14,.,once,TRBV7-9,TRBJ1-1,TGTGCCAGCGCGCACGGGACTTCGGACACTGAAGCTTTCTTT,CASAHGTSDTEAFF
15,.,.,TRBV27,TRBJ2-2,TGTGCCAGCAGTTTGACCAGGGGGGGCACCGGGGAGCTGTTTTTT,CASSLTRGGTGELFF
14,TRBD2,.,TRBV25-1,TRBJ2-5,TGTGCCAGCAGTGAGTTAGCGGGAATGGAGACCCAGTACTTC,CASSELAGMETQYF
12,.,.,TRBV7-3,TRBJ1-6,TGTGCCAGCAGCGAAGGAAATTCACCCCTCCACTTT,CASSEGNSPLHF
15,TRBD1,.,TRBV6-4,TRBJ1-2,TGTGCCAGCAGAGCCGGGACAGGGGCTAACTATGGCTACACCTTC,CASRAGTGANYGYTF
16,TRBD2,.,TRBV7-2,TRBJ2-1,TGTGCCAGCAGCTTATCCCGACTAGCGGGAGCAAATGAGCAGTTCTTC,CASSLSRLAGANEQFF
15,TRBD1,.,TRBV6-6,TRBJ1-1,TGTGCCAGCAGCCGACAGGGGGTCGGGATCACTGAAGCTTTCTTT,CASSRQGVGITEAFF
17,TRBD2,.,TRBV18,TRBJ2-1,TGTGCCAGCTCACTCGTATATAGCGGGGGGGCTGGTAATGAGCAGTTCTTC,CASSLVYSGGAGNEQFF
15,TRBD1,.,TRBV19,TRBJ2-5,TGTGCCAGTAGTCTGAGGACAGGGTTTGGGGAGACCCAGTACTTC,CASSLRTGFGETQYF
14,TRBD2,.,TRBV7-3,TRBJ2-1,TGTGCCAGCAGTCTGAATAGCGGGAGCAATGAGCAGTTCTTC,CASSLNSGSNEQFF
13,.,.,TRBV19,TRBJ1-1,TGTGCCAGTAGTTTCTGGGGGAACACTGAAGCTTTCTTT,CASSFWGNTEAFF
15,TRBD1,.,TRBV5-1,TRBJ1-1,TGCGCCAGCAGCCTCGCCCCAGGGGGCAGCACTGAAGCTTTCTTT,CASSLAPGGSTEAFF
16,.,.,TRBV10-3,TRBJ1-5,TGTGCCATCAGCCGCGGTGGGGACGGTAGCAATCAGCCCCAGCATTTT,CAISRGGDGSNQPQHF
15,.,.,TRBV4-1,TRBJ2-5,TGCGCCAGCAGCCAAACCGGACAAAACCAAGAGACCCAGTACTTC,CASSQTGQNQETQYF
15,.,.,TRBV6-5,TRBJ2-5,TGTGCCAGCAGTAGACGGGGTCTGGGGCAAGAGACCCAGTACTTC,CASSRRGLGQETQYF
15,.,.,TRBV2,TRBJ1-5,TGTGCCAGCAGTGAGGGGGGAGCTAGCAATCAGCCCCAGCATTTT,CASSEGGASNQPQHF
13,.,once,TRBV6-1,TRBJ1-4,TGTGCCGGTCGAAGGGATCTAAATGAAAAACTGTTTTTT,CAGRRDLNEKLFF
13,TRBD2,once,TRBV19,TRBJ2-5,TGTGCCAGTAGTCCGGGACTAGCAGAGACCCAGTACTTC,CASSPGLAETQYF